The 2 T cell receptor beta chains in this list originate from one sample, sequenced in a study of blood T cells in healthy people across ages. With a J-beta primer mix and a sample-barcoded 5' primer, a second PCR ran roughly 6 to 11 cycles. TCRdb independently ran MiXCR on the 5' RACE reads; one entry per CDR3 protein. The sample contains hundreds of thousands of distinct CDR3 sequences, 40% to 65% of which appear only once. The sample consisted of blood. The source of these receptors is an elderly man in good health.

Of note for this clonotype: At one end the junction does not follow the germline gene, possibly because of a read error. The CDR3 nucleotides read TGCGCCGGCAGTCCCGGGACCGGACCGAATCAGCCCCAGCATTTT. It codes for CAGSPGTGPNQPQHF. The V gene is TRBV10-2, the J gene TRBJ1-5; D perhaps matches TRBD1 (5 bases). The CDR3 contains 15 residues. Germline-derived CDR1 and CDR2 are WSHSY and SAAADI.

The chain is built from TRBV20-1 and TRBJ1-2; 11 bases map to TRBD1. Germline V CDR1 and CDR2: DFQATT, SNEGSKA (reference sequence). The CDR3 spans 18 residues. V lost 0 bases to trimming and J lost 3 bases; unmatched junction nucleotides: 12. CDR3 nucleotides: TGCAGTGCTAGAGATGGGACCGGGACAGGGGGTGTTTACTATGGCTACACCTTC. It is translated as CSARDGTGTGGVYYGYTF.